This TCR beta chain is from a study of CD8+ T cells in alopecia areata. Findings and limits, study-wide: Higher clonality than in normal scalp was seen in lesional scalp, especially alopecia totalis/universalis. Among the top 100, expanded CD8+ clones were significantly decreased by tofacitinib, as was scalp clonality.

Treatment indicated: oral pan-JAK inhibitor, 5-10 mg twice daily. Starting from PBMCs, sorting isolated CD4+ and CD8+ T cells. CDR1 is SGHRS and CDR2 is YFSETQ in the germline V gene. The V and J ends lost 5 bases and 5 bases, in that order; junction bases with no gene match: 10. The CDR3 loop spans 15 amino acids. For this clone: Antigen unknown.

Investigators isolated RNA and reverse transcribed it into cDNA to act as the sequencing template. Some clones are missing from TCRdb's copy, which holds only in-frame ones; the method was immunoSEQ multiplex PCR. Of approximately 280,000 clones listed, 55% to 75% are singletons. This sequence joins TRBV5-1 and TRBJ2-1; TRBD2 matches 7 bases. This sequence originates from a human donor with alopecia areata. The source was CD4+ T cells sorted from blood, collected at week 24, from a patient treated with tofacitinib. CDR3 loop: CASRKGLGEHNEQFF. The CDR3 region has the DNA TGCGCCAGCAGAAAAGGACTAGGTGAGCACAATGAGCAGTTCTTC.